These 18 T cell receptor beta chains originate from one sample sequenced in a study of identical twins. TCRdb processed the 5' RACE reads anew with MiXCR; each CDR3 protein has one entry. The sample contains some 240,000 distinct CDR3 sequences, about 8.5% of which appear only once. Another study also made use of these data, one on yellow fever vaccine responses in identical twins.

Sequenced input: CD8+ T cells sorted from blood. All receptors come from a young woman in good health.

With regard to this clonotype: The conserved final phenylalanine or tryptophan is absent from the CDR3, which likely points to a read error. The chain has TRBV7-6 and TRBJ2-1; D is perhaps TRBD1 (6 bases). The CDR3 is 14 amino acids. The V end was cut by 3 bases, the J end by 2 bases, with 8 bases between. Germline V gene sequence: CDR1 SGHVS, CDR2 FNYEAQ. As DNA, the CDR3 is TGTGCCAGCAGCTTGGGACAAGCCTACAATGAGCAGTTCGTC. The encoded protein is CASSLGQAYNEQFV.

This clonotype was detected ten times or more. The rearrangement joins TRBV12-3 or TRBV12-4 to TRBJ2-1; 7 bases are a match to TRBD2. With 1 base clipped from V and 5 bases from J, the junction kept 5 bases outside the gene matches. The CDR3 has 15 residues. The CDR3 reads CASSLGWDYNNEQFF. The CDR3 bases are TGTGCCAGCAGTTTAGGGTGGGACTACAACAATGAGCAGTTCTTC.

The genes are TRBV11-2 and TRBJ2-5, with a possible D match to TRBD2 (6 bases). CDR3 length: 17 residues. Germline CDR1 and CDR2: SGHAT and FQNNGV. Between the trimmed V and J ends, which lost 4 bases and 5 bases, there was a span of 23 bases. The CDR3 spells CASSSPRGVRDPETQYF. Written as DNA, the CDR3 is TGTGCCAGCAGCTCCCCTCGAGGGGTGCGGGATCCTGAGACCCAGTACTTC.

In its sample, this clonotype was seen a few times. The chain recombines TRBV7-9 with TRBJ2-3; 8 positions match TRBD1. The CDR3 covers 13 residues. Germline V CDR1 and CDR2: SEHNR, FQNEAQ (reference sequence). Losses at the gene ends were 8 bases for V and 5 bases for J; bases not matched to a gene: 6. The chain's CDR3 is CASETGVGDTQYF. The DNA of the CDR3 is TGTGCCAGCGAGACAGGGGTGGGAGATACGCAGTATTTT.

The table lists this clonotype with many counts. The J gene is TRBJ2-7, the V gene TRBV6-5, with TRBD2 matching 14 bases. The V gene end was trimmed by 2 bases and the J gene end by 1 base; junction bases not matched to a gene: 4. Germline V gene sequence: CDR1 MNHEY, CDR2 SVGAGI. There are 17 residues in the CDR3. The CDR3 DNA is TGTGCCAGCAGTTACCAGGGACTAGCGGGAGCATCCTACGAGCAGTACTTC. As protein: CASSYQGLAGASYEQYF.

J is TRBJ2-1 and V is TRBV21-1. TRBV21-1 has pseudogene status. The CDR3 is 17 amino acids. The CDR3 is CASSKVAYRGSYNEQFF. CDR3 sequence (DNA): TGTGCCAGCAGCAAAGTAGCCTACAGGGGTTCCTACAATGAGCAGTTCTTC.

This clonotype was counted a few times. The gene calls are TRBV4-2 and TRBJ2-7, with 14 positions matching TRBD2. The junction had 5 bases not matched to a gene; V was cut back by 0 bases and J by 7 bases. CDR3 size: 16 residues. CDR1 is LGHNA and CDR2 is YNFKEQ in the germline V gene. CDR3 region: CASSQEGLAGVVEQYF. CDR3 DNA: TGTGCCAGCAGCCAAGAGGGACTAGCGGGAGTAGTGGAGCAGTACTTC.

This chain links TRBV15 with TRBJ2-5; D gene uncertain. From germline, CDR1 is LNHNV and CDR2 YYDKDF (reference sequence). Trimming removed 3 bases from V and 3 bases from J, with 5 bases in between. The CDR3 covers 12 residues. The CDR3 region has the DNA TGTGCCACCAGCAGGCCCAAAGAGACCCAGTACTTC. Its translation: CATSRPKETQYF. The full variable domain, in which reference TRBV15 and TRBJ2-5 provide the parts outside the CDR3, is DAMVIQNPRYQVTQFGKPVTLSCSQTLNHNVMYWYQQKSSQAPKLLFHYYDKDFNNEADTPDNFQSRRPNTSFCFLDIRSPGLGDTAMYLCATSRPKETQYFGPGTRLLVL.

This chain uses TRBV6-5 with TRBJ2-7; 7 nucleotides line up with TRBD2. In germline, CDR1 is MNHEY, CDR2 SVGAGI. With 3 bases clipped from V and 6 bases from J, the junction kept 11 bases outside the gene matches. This CDR3 is 15 amino acids long. The CDR3 nucleotides are TGTGCCAGCAGTTATCGGCCAGCGGGACGGATCGAGCAGTACTTC. Protein product: CASSYRPAGRIEQYF.

The chain is built from TRBV2 and TRBJ1-2, with 7 nucleotides matching TRBD1. V trimming: 7 bases; J trimming: 3 bases; junction bases outside the gene matches: 5. Germline-derived CDR1 and CDR2 are SNHLY and FYNNEI. The CDR3 covers 13 residues. This chain's CDR3 is CASKDRAYYGYTF. In DNA, the CDR3 is TGTGCCAGCAAAGACAGGGCATACTATGGCTACACCTTC.

The chain recombines TRBV28 with TRBJ2-7; 7 bases line up with TRBD2. V lost 5 bases, J lost 8 bases, and 15 bases stayed unmatched. Germline assignment: CDR1 MDHEN and CDR2 SYDVKM. This CDR3 is built from 15 residues. In DNA form, the CDR3 reads TGTGCCAGCAGTACGTTTGGGGGGGAAGAGAGAAAGCAGTACTTC. Translated: CASSTFGGEERKQYF.

This chain connects TRBV27 to TRBJ1-1; D possibly corresponds to TRBD1 (5 bases). This CDR3 has 13 amino acids. Germline V gene sequence: CDR1 MNHEY, CDR2 SMNVEV (reference sequence). Trimming took off 3 bases at V and 7 bases at J, with 12 bases between the two ends. The CDR3 DNA reads TGTGCCAGCAGTTTCGGGGGGGAAGGTGAAGCTTTCTTT. It codes for CASSFGGEGEAFF.

This clonotype has a count of ten or more. V gene TRBV15 combines with J gene TRBJ2-3, with a possible D match to TRBD1 (6 bases). Per the germline V gene, CDR1 is LNHNV and CDR2 is YYDKDF (reference sequence). The ends were cut back, 8 bases at V and 0 bases at J, with 12 bases in the middle. This CDR3 region has 14 residues. This CDR3 is CATALTGSTDTQYF. CDR3 bases: TGTGCCACCGCCTTAACAGGGAGCACAGATACGCAGTATTTT.

This clonotype has only a few counts. This sequence joins TRBV29-1 and TRBJ2-1, with 11 bases lining up with TRBD2. This CDR3 contains 17 residues. Trimming cost V 1 base and J 4 bases; bases outside gene matches: 9. CDR1 and CDR2 (germline): SQVTM, ANQGSEA. The CDR3: CSVEGLAGGNRYNEQFF. For the CDR3, the DNA is TGCAGCGTTGAAGGGCTAGCGGGGGGTAACCGGTACAATGAGCAGTTCTTC.

The chain links TRBV27 to TRBJ2-7, with 7 bases that match TRBD2. V shed 6 bases and J 4 bases; nucleotides not matched to a gene: 12. The germline CDR1 and CDR2 sequences are MNHEY and SMNVEV (reference sequence). This CDR3 has 15 amino acids. Here the CDR3 reads CASSLSGTIPYEQYF. The CDR3 bases are TGTGCCAGCAGCCTGAGCGGGACCATCCCATACGAGCAGTACTTC.

The table lists this clonotype with many counts. This chain links TRBV4-3 with TRBJ2-2; possible D gene TRBD1, 6 bases. Germline lookup yields CDR1 LGHNA and CDR2 YSLEER. Trimming removed 0 bases at V and 3 bases at J, with 8 bases between. The CDR3 has 15 residues. This chain's CDR3 is CASSQEGQHTGELFF. The CDR3 coding sequence is TGCGCCAGCAGCCAAGAAGGACAGCACACCGGGGAGCTGTTTTTT.

This chain links TRBV7-9 with TRBJ2-1, with D hard to call. Trimming left V 2 bases short and J 0 bases short, with 8 bases between. From germline, CDR1 is SEHNR and CDR2 FQNEAQ (reference sequence). The CDR3 consists of 15 residues. CDR3 coding DNA: TGTGCCAGCAGCTTAACCCCGAGCTCCTACAATGAGCAGTTCTTC. Amino acids: CASSLTPSSYNEQFF.

This clonotype was counted only a few times. This sequence joins TRBV5-4 and TRBJ2-7, with TRBD2 as a possible D gene (6 bases). V was pared by 3 bases and J by 4 bases, with 11 bases between. Germline values: CDR1 SGHNT, CDR2 YYREEE (reference sequence). The CDR3 is made up of 13 amino acids. The CDR3 DNA follows: TGTGCCAGCAGCTGGGGGGTTGGGTACGAGCAGTACTTC. The encoded protein is CASSWGVGYEQYF.